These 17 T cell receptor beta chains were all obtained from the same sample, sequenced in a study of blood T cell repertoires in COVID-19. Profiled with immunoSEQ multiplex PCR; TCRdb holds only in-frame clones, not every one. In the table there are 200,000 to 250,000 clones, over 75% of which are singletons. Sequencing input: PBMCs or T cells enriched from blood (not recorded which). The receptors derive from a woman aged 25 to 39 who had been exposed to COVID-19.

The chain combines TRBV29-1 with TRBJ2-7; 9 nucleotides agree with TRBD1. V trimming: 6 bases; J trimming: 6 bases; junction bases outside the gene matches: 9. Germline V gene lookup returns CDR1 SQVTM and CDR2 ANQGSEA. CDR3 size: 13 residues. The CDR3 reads CSVPGTGRGEQYF. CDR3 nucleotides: TGCAGCGTGCCCGGGACAGGGAGGGGCGAGCAGTACTTC.

The CDR3 here is CASSLDPQIYGYTF. For the CDR3, the DNA is TGTGCCAGCAGCTTAGATCCCCAGATCTATGGCTACACCTTC. The chain recombines TRBV11-2 with TRBJ1-2; no clear D gene. The CDR3 is made up of 14 amino acids. The germline CDR1 and CDR2 sequences are SGHAT and FQNNGV. Trimming pared 0 bases from V and 4 bases from J, leaving 9 bases between.

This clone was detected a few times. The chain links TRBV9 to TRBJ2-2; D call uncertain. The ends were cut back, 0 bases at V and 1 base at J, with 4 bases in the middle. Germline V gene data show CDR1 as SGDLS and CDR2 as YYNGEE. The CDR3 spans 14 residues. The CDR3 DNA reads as TGTGCCAGCAGCGTAGTACAGAACACCGGGGAGCTGTTTTTT. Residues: CASSVVQNTGELFF. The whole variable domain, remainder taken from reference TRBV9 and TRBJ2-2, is DSGVTQTPKHLITATGQRVTLRCSPRSGDLSVYWYQQSLDQGLQFLIQYYNGEERAKGNILERFSAQQFPDLHSELNLSSLELGDSALYFCASSVVQNTGELFFGEGSRLTVL.

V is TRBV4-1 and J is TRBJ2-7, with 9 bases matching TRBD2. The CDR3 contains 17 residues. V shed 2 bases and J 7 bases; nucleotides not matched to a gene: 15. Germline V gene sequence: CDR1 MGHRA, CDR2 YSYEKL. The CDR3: CASSQLSGLANWVEQYF. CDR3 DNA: TGCGCCAGCAGCCAACTCTCGGGACTAGCAAATTGGGTGGAGCAGTACTTC.

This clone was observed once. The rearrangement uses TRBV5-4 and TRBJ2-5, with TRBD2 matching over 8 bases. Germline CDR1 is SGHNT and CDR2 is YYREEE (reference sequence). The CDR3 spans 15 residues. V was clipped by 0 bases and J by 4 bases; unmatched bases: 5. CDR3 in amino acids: CASSLGISGIETQYF. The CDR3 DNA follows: TGTGCCAGCAGCTTGGGGATTAGCGGGATAGAGACCCAGTACTTC.

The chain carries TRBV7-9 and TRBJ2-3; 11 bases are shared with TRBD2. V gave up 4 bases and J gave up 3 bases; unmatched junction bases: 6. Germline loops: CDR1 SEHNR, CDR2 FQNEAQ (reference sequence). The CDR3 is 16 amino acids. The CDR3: CASSSETSGITDTQYF. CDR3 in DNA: TGTGCCAGCAGCTCCGAGACTAGCGGGATTACAGATACGCAGTATTTT.

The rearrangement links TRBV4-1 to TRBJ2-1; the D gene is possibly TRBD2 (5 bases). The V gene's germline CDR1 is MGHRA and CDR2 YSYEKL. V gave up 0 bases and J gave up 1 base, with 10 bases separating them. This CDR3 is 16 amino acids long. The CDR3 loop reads CASSQEEAFSYNEQFF. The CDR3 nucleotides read TGCGCCAGCAGCCAAGAGGAGGCGTTTTCCTACAATGAGCAGTTCTTC.

CDR3 nucleotides: TGTGCCAGCAGCGGGGGACTAGCAGCGAACACCGGGGAGCTGTTTTTT. Amino acids: CASSGGLAANTGELFF. V usage is TRBV9 and J usage is TRBJ2-2; 9 nucleotides align to TRBD2. Germline loops: CDR1 SGDLS, CDR2 YYNGEE. Trimming at V came to 3 bases and at J to 0 bases, leaving 3 bases not matched to a gene. The CDR3 extends over 16 amino acids. The full variable domain, completed using reference TRBV9 and TRBJ2-2, is DSGVTQTPKHLITATGQRVTLRCSPRSGDLSVYWYQQSLDQGLQFLIQYYNGEERAKGNILERFSAQQFPDLHSELNLSSLELGDSALYFCASSGGLAANTGELFFGEGSRLTVL.

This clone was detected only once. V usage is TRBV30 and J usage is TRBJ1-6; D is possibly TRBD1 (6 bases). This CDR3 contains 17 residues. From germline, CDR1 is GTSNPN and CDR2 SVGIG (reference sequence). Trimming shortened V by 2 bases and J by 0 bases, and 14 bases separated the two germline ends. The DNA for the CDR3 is TGTGCCTGGAGTCCCCCGCAGGGGAGCTCCTATAATTCACCCCTCCACTTT. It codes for CAWSPPQGSSYNSPLHF.

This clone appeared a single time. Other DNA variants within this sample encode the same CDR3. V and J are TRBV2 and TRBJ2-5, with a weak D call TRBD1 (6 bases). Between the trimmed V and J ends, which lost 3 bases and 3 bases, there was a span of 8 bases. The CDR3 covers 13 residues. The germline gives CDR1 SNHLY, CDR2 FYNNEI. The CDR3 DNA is TGTGCCAGCAGTGAGACAGGTGAAGAGACCCAGTACTTC. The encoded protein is CASSETGEETQYF.

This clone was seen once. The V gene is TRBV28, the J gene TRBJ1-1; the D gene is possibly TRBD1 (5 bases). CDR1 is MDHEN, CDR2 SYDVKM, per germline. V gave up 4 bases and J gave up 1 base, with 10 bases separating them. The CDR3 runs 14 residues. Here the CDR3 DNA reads TGTGCCAGCAGTTCATGGCAGGGGAACACTGAAGCTTTCTTT. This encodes CASSSWQGNTEAFF. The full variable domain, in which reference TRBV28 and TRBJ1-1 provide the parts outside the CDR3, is DVKVTQSSRYLVKRTGEKVFLECVQDMDHENMFWYRQDPGLGLRLIYFSYDVKMKEKGDIPEGYSVSREKKERFSLILESASTNQTSMYLCASSSWQGNTEAFFGQGTRLTVV.

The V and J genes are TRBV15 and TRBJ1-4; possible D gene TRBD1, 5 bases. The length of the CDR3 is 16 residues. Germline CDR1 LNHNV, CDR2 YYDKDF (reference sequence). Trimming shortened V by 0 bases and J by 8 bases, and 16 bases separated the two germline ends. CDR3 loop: CATSRDGGLSKEKLFF. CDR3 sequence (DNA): TGTGCCACCAGCAGAGATGGGGGACTTAGTAAAGAAAAACTGTTTTTT.

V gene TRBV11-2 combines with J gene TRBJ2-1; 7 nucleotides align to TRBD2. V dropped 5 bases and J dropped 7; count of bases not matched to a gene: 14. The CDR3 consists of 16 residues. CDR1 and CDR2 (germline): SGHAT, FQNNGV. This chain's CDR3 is CASSRRGGRTGNEQFF. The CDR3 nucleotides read TGTGCCAGCAGCCGCCGTGGCGGGAGAACGGGGAATGAGCAGTTCTTC.

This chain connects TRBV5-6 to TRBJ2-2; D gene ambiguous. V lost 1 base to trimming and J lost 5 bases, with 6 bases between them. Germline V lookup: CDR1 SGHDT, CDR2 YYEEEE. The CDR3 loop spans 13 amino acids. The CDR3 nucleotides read TGTGCCAGCAGCTTGTACGGTACCGGGGAGCTGTTTTTT. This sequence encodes CASSLYGTGELFF.

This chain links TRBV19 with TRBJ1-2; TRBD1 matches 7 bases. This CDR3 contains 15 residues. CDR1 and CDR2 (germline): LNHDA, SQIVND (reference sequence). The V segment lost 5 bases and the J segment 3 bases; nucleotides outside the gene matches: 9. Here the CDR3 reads CASSSVRGLDYGYTF. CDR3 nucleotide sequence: TGTGCCAGTAGTTCAGTGAGGGGGCTAGACTATGGCTACACCTTC.

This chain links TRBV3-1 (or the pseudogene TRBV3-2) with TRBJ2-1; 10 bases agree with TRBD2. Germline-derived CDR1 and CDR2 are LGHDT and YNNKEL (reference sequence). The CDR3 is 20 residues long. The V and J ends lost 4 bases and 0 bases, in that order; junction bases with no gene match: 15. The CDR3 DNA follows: TGTGCCAGCAGCCGCGTGGCCGGGACTAGCGCCTCGAGCTCCTACAATGAGCAGTTCTTC. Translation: CASSRVAGTSASSSYNEQFF.

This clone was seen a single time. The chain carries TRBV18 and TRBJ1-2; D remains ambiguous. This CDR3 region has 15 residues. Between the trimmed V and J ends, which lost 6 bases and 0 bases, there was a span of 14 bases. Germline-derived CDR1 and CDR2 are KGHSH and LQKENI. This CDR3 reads CASSPIPDSNYGYTF. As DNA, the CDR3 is TGTGCCAGCTCCCCTATCCCGGACTCTAACTATGGCTACACCTTC.